Reported below is one TCR beta chain. Its antigen is not identified. The entry originates in a study of T cell repertoires in cytomegalovirus infection. The overall study: Well-studied HLA-B-restricted epitopes and recently identified HLA-C-restricted epitopes of CMV were both used in the study.

General study findings and limits: Cumulative frequency of public TCR beta families picked out carriers of CMV plus the relevant HLA. Ex vivo, HLA-C-restricted CMV-specific TCR beta clonotypes prevailed over the rest of the response.

TCRdb used MiXCR to reprocess the reads, holding one entry per CDR3 protein. The table shows a few hundred thousand distinct CDR3 sequences, with roughly 42% occurring only once. The CDR3 contains 15 residues. Germline CDR1 reads SEHNR; CDR2 reads FQNEAQ (reference sequence). V was clipped by 5 bases and J by 2 bases, with 14 bases between them. The rearrangement uses TRBV7-9 and TRBJ2-3; D not resolved. This clonotype originated in a human donor in good health (CMV status not recorded). Some clones in this sample may be carry-over from other donors' samples. The sample here was cultured PBMCs, taken from culture after CMV antigen stimulation. CDR3 protein: CASSPRGAHTDTQYF. The DNA of the CDR3 is TGTGCCAGCAGCCCGCGCGGAGCCCACACAGATACGCAGTATTTT.